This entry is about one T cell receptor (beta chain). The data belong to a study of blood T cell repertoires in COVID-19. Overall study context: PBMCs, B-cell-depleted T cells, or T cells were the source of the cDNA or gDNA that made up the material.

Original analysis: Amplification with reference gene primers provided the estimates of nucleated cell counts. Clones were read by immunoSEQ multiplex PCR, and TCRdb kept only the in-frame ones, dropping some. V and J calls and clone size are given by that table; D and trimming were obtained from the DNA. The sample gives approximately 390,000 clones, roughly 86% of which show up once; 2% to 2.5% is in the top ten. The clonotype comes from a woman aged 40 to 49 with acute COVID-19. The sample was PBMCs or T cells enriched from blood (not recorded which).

Here the CDR3 reads CASSPRLASGGANEQFF. CDR3 bases: TGTGCCAGCAGCCCGCGGTTGGCTAGCGGGGGGGCCAATGAGCAGTTCTTC. The chain recombines TRBV2 with TRBJ2-1; 12 bases are a match to TRBD2. Unmatched junction bases numbered 12, after V lost 6 bases and J lost 6 bases. This CDR3 has 17 residues. Germline assignment: CDR1 SNHLY and CDR2 FYNNEI.